This entry lists 20 T cell receptor beta chains sequenced from one sample in a study of blood T cell repertoires in COVID-19. The method was immunoSEQ multiplex PCR; TCRdb's version includes in-frame clones alone and lacks a portion of them. The data show 150,000 to 200,000 clones, approximately 80% seen once. The sequencing input was PBMCs or T cells enriched from blood (not recorded which). The receptors originated from a man aged 50 to 59 who had recovered from COVID-19.

The V gene is TRBV5-8, the J gene TRBJ2-3; 7 bases are shared with TRBD2. The germline V gene has CDR1 SGHTS and CDR2 YDEGEE. This CDR3 has 16 residues. Losses at the gene ends were 4 bases for V and 1 base for J; bases not matched to a gene: 9. The DNA for the CDR3 is TGTGCCAGCAGCGGGGGTACTAGCGTCGGCACAGATACGCAGTATTTT. It specifies CASSGGTSVGTDTQYF.

This clone was recorded only once. The chain joins TRBV15 to TRBJ2-6; D not certain. Trimming shortened V by 4 bases and J by 4 bases, and 14 bases separated the two germline ends. This CDR3 is built from 16 residues. Germline CDR1 LNHNV, CDR2 YYDKDF (reference sequence). CDR3 region: CATSNRRGSGANVLTF. The CDR3 DNA sequence: TGTGCCACCAGCAACCGGAGAGGAAGCGGGGCCAACGTCCTGACTTTC.

V is TRBV7-2 and J is TRBJ2-2; D not certain. Deletions cut 1 base from V and 8 bases from J, with 8 bases between. The germline CDR1 and CDR2 sequences are SGHTA and FQGNSA. The CDR3 spans 13 residues. The CDR3 coding sequence is TGTGCCAGCAGCTTAGGCGGCCGAGGGGAGCTGTTTTTT. It translates to CASSLGGRGELFF. Variable domain in full (rest from reference TRBV7-2 and TRBJ2-2): GAGVSQSPSNKVTEKGKDVELRCDPISGHTALYWYRQSLGQGLEFLIYFQGNSAPDKSGLPSDRFSAERTGGSVSTLTIQRTQQEDSAVYLCASSLGGRGELFFGEGSRLTVL.

This clone was picked up a small number of times. This chain links TRBV19 with TRBJ2-7; 11 positions agree with TRBD1. Per the germline V gene, CDR1 is LNHDA and CDR2 is SQIVND (reference sequence). The CDR3 covers 15 residues. The junction had 5 bases not matched to a gene; V was cut back by 6 bases and J by 1 base. The DNA for the CDR3 is TGTGCCAGTAGGAGAGGGACAGGGGGGTCCTACGAGCAGTACTTC. This gives the protein CASRRGTGGSYEQYF.

This chain joins TRBV3-1 (or the pseudogene TRBV3-2) and TRBJ2-7; a possible D gene is TRBD1 (5 bases). The ends were cut back, 4 bases at V and 2 bases at J, with 9 bases in the middle. Germline lookup yields CDR1 LGHDT and CDR2 YNNKEL (reference sequence). The CDR3 is made up of 13 amino acids. The CDR3 DNA follows: TGTGCCAGCAGCCTAGTGGGGCCCTACGAGCAGTACTTC. Translating gives CASSLVGPYEQYF.

The chain is built from TRBV28 and TRBJ1-6; D is uncertain. Germline CDR1 is MDHEN and CDR2 is SYDVKM. The V end lost 6 bases, the J end lost 5 bases, and 14 bases lay between the germline ends. The CDR3 is 15 residues long. As DNA, the CDR3 is TGTGCCAGCAGCCGCCGTGGTGGGCATAATTCACCCCTCCACTTT. Protein sequence: CASSRRGGHNSPLHF.

The V and J genes are TRBV12-3 or TRBV12-4 and TRBJ2-7; D call uncertain. The CDR3 is 13 amino acids. Trimming removed 2 bases at V and 0 bases at J, with 5 bases between. CDR3 coding DNA: TGTGCCAGCAGTTTAACTACCTCCTACGAGCAGTACTTC. Translation: CASSLTTSYEQYF.

The V and J genes are TRBV6-6 and TRBJ1-4, with D tentatively TRBD1 (5 bases). This CDR3 is built from 13 residues. With 2 bases removed from V and 5 bases from J, the gap between germline ends came to 6 bases. Germline values: CDR1 MNHNY, CDR2 SVGAGI (reference sequence). DNA of the CDR3: TGTGCCAGCAGTTACACAGGAAATGAAAAACTGTTTTTT. This sequence encodes CASSYTGNEKLFF.

This sequence joins TRBV18 and TRBJ1-4, with D maybe TRBD1 (6 bases). Germline CDR1 reads KGHSH; CDR2 reads LQKENI. This CDR3 is built from 14 residues. V was cut by 5 bases and J by 3 bases, with 10 bases left in between. CDR3 nucleotides: TGTGCCAGCTCATCAGGGGCATCTAATGAAAAACTGTTTTTT. Its translation: CASSSGASNEKLFF.

In its sample, this clone was seen many times. V gene TRBV9 combines with J gene TRBJ2-1; TRBD1 aligns across 8 bases. CDR1 and CDR2 from the germline V gene are SGDLS and YYNGEE. Germline trimming cut 4 bases from V and 8 bases from J; bases unmatched to any gene: 8. The CDR3 covers 14 residues. The DNA for the CDR3 is TGTGCCAGCAGCCCCCGGACAGGGCTGGATGAGCAGTTCTTC. Translating gives CASSPRTGLDEQFF.

The gene calls are TRBV29-1 and TRBJ1-1; D not resolved. The V end was cut by 7 bases, the J end by 1 base, with 16 bases between. Germline lookup yields CDR1 SQVTM and CDR2 ANQGSEA. The CDR3 covers 14 residues. The chain's CDR3 is CSASLGGRNTEAFF. DNA for the CDR3: TGCAGCGCTAGCCTGGGCGGGCGGAACACTGAAGCTTTCTTT.

This chain joins TRBV2 and TRBJ1-6; TRBD1 matches at 11 bases. The CDR3 extends over 14 amino acids. J gave up 9 bases and V 4 bases, and 2 bases lay outside the gene matches. In germline, CDR1 is SNHLY, CDR2 FYNNEI. The CDR3 nucleotides are TGTGCCAGCAGTGCCGGACAGGGGGCTTCACCCCTCCACTTT. This translates into CASSAGQGASPLHF.

V usage is TRBV5-6 and J usage is TRBJ2-3; D perhaps matches TRBD2 (6 bases). Trimming stripped 3 bases from V and 6 bases from J, with 8 bases between. CDR1 and CDR2 from the germline V gene are SGHDT and YYEEEE. The CDR3 is 12 residues long. CDR3 residues: CASSWDFDTQYF. The CDR3 DNA reads TGTGCCAGCAGCTGGGACTTTGATACGCAGTATTTT.

The gene calls are TRBV4-1 and TRBJ2-2; D is possibly TRBD1 (5 bases). The CDR3 loop spans 15 amino acids. Trimming cost V 0 bases and J 6 bases, with 11 bases left between them. Looked up from germline, CDR1 is MGHRA and CDR2 is YSYEKL. The CDR3 coding sequence is TGCGCCAGCAGCCAAGATGACAGCCTACCCGGGGAGCTGTTTTTT. This encodes CASSQDDSLPGELFF.

The chain combines TRBV27 with TRBJ1-5; D gene unclear. Per the germline V gene, CDR1 is MNHEY and CDR2 is SMNVEV (reference sequence). V gave up 3 bases and J gave up 2 bases, with 17 bases separating them. The CDR3 has 17 residues. CDR3: CASSFAATAGGNQPQHF. CDR3 coding DNA: TGTGCCAGCAGTTTTGCTGCTACGGCCGGGGGCAATCAGCCCCAGCATTTT.

The chain has TRBV10-3 and TRBJ2-7; 8 bases fit TRBD1. V dropped 8 bases and J dropped 0; count of bases not matched to a gene: 12. The germline gives CDR1 ENHRY, CDR2 SYGVKD. This CDR3 has 16 amino acids. CDR3 residues: CAIRVSTGVYSYEQYF. The CDR3 nucleotides are TGTGCCATCCGGGTTTCGACAGGGGTCTACTCCTACGAGCAGTACTTC.

The chain couples TRBV4-3 to TRBJ1-4; D call uncertain. Germline V gives CDR1 LGHNA, CDR2 YSLEER. The V gene lost 2 bases and the J gene lost 0 bases, with 16 bases spanning the gap. This CDR3 region has 18 residues. CDR3 loop: CASSQYSSPTATNEKLFF. The DNA of the CDR3 is TGCGCCAGCAGCCAATATAGCTCGCCCACTGCAACTAATGAAAAACTGTTTTTT.

This chain uses TRBV4-1 with TRBJ2-1, with 14 bases aligning to TRBD2. J gave up 11 bases and V 2 bases, and 11 bases lay outside the gene matches. Germline values: CDR1 MGHRA, CDR2 YSYEKL. This CDR3 is 17 amino acids long. The CDR3 DNA reads as TGCGCCAGCAGCCAATTCGGACTAGCGGGGGGAAACGGGAAGCAGTTCTTC. The encoded protein is CASSQFGLAGGNGKQFF.

This chain uses TRBV6-5 with TRBJ2-1, with D uncertain. This CDR3 has 13 amino acids. V lost 2 bases to trimming and J lost 10 bases, with 12 bases between them. Germline assignment: CDR1 MNHEY and CDR2 SVGAGI. The CDR3 region has the DNA TGTGCCAGCAGTTACGGTACCCCCGGGGAGCAGTTCTTC. The encoded protein is CASSYGTPGEQFF.

The chain uses TRBV3-1 (or the pseudogene TRBV3-2) and TRBJ2-4; no clear D. The CDR3 runs to 13 residues. V gave up 0 bases and J gave up 7 bases, with 7 bases separating them. Germline V lookup: CDR1 LGHDT, CDR2 YNNKEL (reference sequence). The CDR3 here is CASSQESLNIQYF. CDR3 bases: TGTGCCAGCAGCCAAGAGAGCTTGAACATTCAGTACTTC.